Each of the 29 T cell receptor beta chains below was sequenced from the same sample in a study of CD8+CD57+ T cells in acquired aplastic anemia. Genomic DNA, the template, was used for profiling of the TCR beta VDJ and CDR3. TCRdb analysed the reads with MiXCR anew, one entry per CDR3 protein. The table lists 160,000 or so distinct CDR3 sequences, around half of them singletons. Individuals selected for sequencing had exhibited CD8+CD57+ cell expansion on flow cytometry. Sequenced sample: sorted CD4+, CD8+, or CD8+CD57+ T cells (not recorded which) from PBMCs. Receptor source: a human donor with aplastic anemia.

This clonotype was seen a handful of times. The chain has TRBV12-3 or TRBV12-4 and TRBJ2-1; D may be TRBD2 (5 bases). The CDR3 contains 18 residues. With 2 bases removed from V and 4 bases from J, the gap between germline ends came to 21 bases. The CDR3 protein is CASSLPRSGRPPYNEQFF. CDR3 nucleotide sequence: TGTGCCAGCAGTTTACCGCGCTCGGGGAGACCCCCTTACAATGAGCAGTTCTTC.

This clonotype was picked up many times. The chain has TRBV12-3 or TRBV12-4 and TRBJ2-7, with 8 bases fitting TRBD2. J gave up 1 base and V 7 bases, and 12 bases lay outside the gene matches. The CDR3 is made up of 16 amino acids. The CDR3 spells CASTHGGASGSYEQYF. The DNA for the CDR3 is TGTGCCAGCACACACGGCGGGGCTAGCGGGTCCTACGAGCAGTACTTC.

This clonotype was seen a handful of times. The J gene is TRBJ2-1, the V gene TRBV19; D may correspond to TRBD1 or TRBD2 (5 bases each). V lost 3 bases, J lost 6 bases, and 15 bases lay in between. The V gene's germline CDR1 is LNHDA and CDR2 SQIVND (reference sequence). This CDR3 is built from 15 residues. CDR3 coding DNA: TGTGCCAGTAGTATTAAGGTCTTGGGGACCAATGAGCAGTTCTTC. It yields the protein CASSIKVLGTNEQFF.

The V call is TRBV2, the J call TRBJ2-7; D gene ambiguous. The CDR3 extends over 12 amino acids. V lost 2 bases to trimming and J lost 12 bases, with 14 bases between them. Germline V gene data show CDR1 as SNHLY and CDR2 as FYNNEI. CDR3: CASSENGPASYF. In DNA form, the CDR3 reads TGTGCCAGCAGTGAAAATGGTCCAGCTTCGTACTTC.

This chain joins TRBV7-3 and TRBJ1-6; D is possibly TRBD1 (6 bases). V dropped 5 bases and J dropped 10 bases, with 15 bases sitting between them. Germline CDR1 and CDR2: SGHTA and FQGTGA. The CDR3 has 14 residues. The CDR3 DNA sequence: TGTGCCAGCAGCCGGGCGGGGGCTAGGTCACCCCTCCACTTT. It translates to CASSRAGARSPLHF.

This clonotype was seen ten or more times. The chain is built from TRBV24-1 and TRBJ1-1; no clear D. The CDR3 runs 12 residues. Trimming removed 7 bases at V and 2 bases at J, with 7 bases between. Germline V CDR1 and CDR2: KGHDR, SFDVKD. The CDR3 region is CATRGRNTEAFF. The CDR3 nucleotides are TGTGCCACCAGAGGACGAAACACTGAAGCTTTCTTT.

As concerns this clonotype: A much larger clone lies a single base off, so this may be a read error. V usage is TRBV6-1 and J usage is TRBJ1-6; the match to TRBD1 covers 8 bases. Germline V lookup: CDR1 MNHNS, CDR2 SASEGT. This CDR3 comprises 15 residues. Germline trimming cut 6 bases from V and 5 bases from J; bases unmatched to any gene: 6. CDR3 loop: CASRAGQDNNSPLHF. The CDR3 region has the DNA TGTGCCAGCAGGGCGGGACAGGATAATAATTCACCCCTCCACTTT.

This clonotype was found many times. The chain uses TRBV29-1 and TRBJ1-2, with D perhaps TRBD1 (5 bases). Between the trimmed V and J ends, which lost 3 bases and 4 bases, there was a span of 12 bases. Per germline, CDR1 SQVTM and CDR2 ANQGSEA. The CDR3 extends over 13 amino acids. In nucleotides, the CDR3 is TGCAGCGTTGATATATCAGGGACCTATGGCTACACCTTC. Its translation is CSVDISGTYGYTF.

The chain combines TRBV15 with TRBJ2-7, with D possibly TRBD2 on 5 matching bases. The CDR3 has 18 amino acids. The germline gives CDR1 LNHNV, CDR2 YYDKDF (reference sequence). Trimming took off 1 base at V and 2 bases at J, with 21 bases between the two ends. The DNA of the CDR3 is TGTGCCACCAGCAGAGGCCTCTTACGGGATGTACCTACCTACGAGCAGTACTTC. This gives the protein CATSRGLLRDVPTYEQYF.

The rearrangement links TRBV9 to TRBJ2-5; D is perhaps TRBD1 (6 bases). Trimming pared 4 bases from V and 2 bases from J, leaving 15 bases between. The CDR3 consists of 15 residues. Germline V gene lookup returns CDR1 SGDLS and CDR2 YYNGEE. The CDR3 here is CASSPHSDRQETQYF. For the CDR3, the DNA is TGTGCCAGCAGCCCCCATTCCGACAGGCAAGAGACCCAGTACTTC.

This clonotype occurred a few times. This chain joins TRBV12-5 and TRBJ2-2; D remains ambiguous. This CDR3 comprises 17 residues. Per the germline V gene, CDR1 is LGHNT and CDR2 is FRNRAP. The V end was cut by 0 bases, the J end by 2 bases, with 13 bases between. The CDR3 here is CASGLVFPFSNTGELFF. The CDR3 DNA reads TGTGCTAGTGGTTTGGTATTTCCATTTTCAAACACCGGGGAGCTGTTTTTT. Complete variable domain (other parts from reference TRBV12-5 and TRBJ2-2): DARVTQTPRHKVTEMGQEVTMRCQPILGHNTVFWYRQTMMQGLELLAYFRNRAPLDDSGMPKDRFSAEMPDATLATLKIQPSEPRDSAVYFCASGLVFPFSNTGELFFGEGSRLTVL.

The chain couples TRBV4-2 to TRBJ1-1; TRBD1 matches at 9 bases. Germline loops: CDR1 LGHNA, CDR2 YNFKEQ. There are 17 residues in the CDR3. Germline trimming cut 8 bases from V and 4 bases from J; bases unmatched to any gene: 17. The CDR3 bases are TGTGCCAGCTACACTGGGGACAGGGTCGGTAGTAGCACTGAAGCTTTCTTT. This encodes CASYTGDRVGSSTEAFF.

J is TRBJ2-5 and V is TRBV25-1; D remains unclear. V was cut by 7 bases and J by 5 bases, with 20 bases left in between. The V gene's germline CDR1 is MGHDK and CDR2 SYGVNS. CDR3 size: 15 residues. CDR3 sequence (DNA): TGTGCCAGCACCTATGGGGTTAACACCGGGGAGACCCAGTACTTC. It specifies CASTYGVNTGETQYF.

This clonotype was picked up many times. V is TRBV10-3 and J is TRBJ1-1; 8 nucleotides agree with TRBD1. V lost 6 bases and J lost 5; bases outside the gene matches: 11. This CDR3 comprises 15 residues. CDR1 is ENHRY and CDR2 is SYGVKD in the germline V gene. CDR3 sequence: CAIRKGQAKGTEAFF. DNA of the CDR3: TGTGCCATCAGGAAGGGACAGGCCAAGGGAACTGAAGCTTTCTTT.

For this clonotype: The junction departs from germline at one end; a sequencing error may be responsible. The chain recombines TRBV10-2 with TRBJ2-3, with 8 bases that match TRBD2. Per germline, CDR1 WSHSY and CDR2 SAAADI. The CDR3 runs to 12 residues. The CDR3 DNA reads TGCACGGCCGGGGGGGAGACAGATACGCAGTACTTT. This sequence encodes CTAGGETDTQYF.

The chain is built from TRBV20-1 and TRBJ2-1; tentatively, D is TRBD2 (6 bases). CDR3 size: 14 residues. Between the trimmed V and J ends, which lost 5 bases and 1 base, there was a span of 12 bases. Germline loops: CDR1 DFQATT, CDR2 SNEGSKA (reference sequence). CDR3 in amino acids: CSALQEGSYNEQFF. Here the CDR3 DNA reads TGCAGTGCTCTCCAGGAGGGGTCCTACAATGAGCAGTTCTTC.

Only a few counts were recorded for this clonotype. J is TRBJ2-1 and V is TRBV5-1; a possible D gene is TRBD1 (5 bases). The V gene's germline CDR1 is SGHRS and CDR2 YFSETQ. V lost 4 bases, J lost 6 bases, and 20 bases lay in between. The CDR3 sequence is 16 residues long. CDR3 in amino acids: CASSQDRGSLLNEQFF. The CDR3 DNA follows: TGCGCCAGCAGCCAAGATAGGGGATCTCTCCTCAATGAGCAGTTCTTC.

The genes are TRBV20-1 and TRBJ2-1; D is undetermined. Germline V gene data show CDR1 as DFQATT and CDR2 as SNEGSKA (reference sequence). With 1 base removed from V and 7 bases from J, the gap between germline ends came to 14 bases. This CDR3 contains 14 residues. DNA for the CDR3: TGCAGTGCTAGAGTGTGGGCAGGCCTAAATGAGCAGTTCTTC. Amino acids: CSARVWAGLNEQFF.

This clonotype appeared many times. The V gene is TRBV24-1, the J gene TRBJ2-3, with 9 bases aligning to TRBD2. The CDR3 runs 18 residues. J was trimmed by 12 bases and V by 5 bases; bases with no gene match: 23. Germline values: CDR1 KGHDR, CDR2 SFDVKD. CDR3 residues: CATSGRDGQGISGSDQYF. In DNA form, the CDR3 reads TGTGCCACCAGTGGCCGAGACGGCCAAGGCATTAGCGGGAGTGATCAGTATTTT.

The gene calls are TRBV19 and TRBJ1-6, with a weak D call TRBD1 (5 bases). CDR1 and CDR2 (germline): LNHDA, SQIVND (reference sequence). Between the trimmed V and J ends, which lost 4 bases and 7 bases, there was a span of 8 bases. This CDR3 has 13 residues. The CDR3 DNA reads TGTGCCAGTAGTACGGGGCTCAATTCACCCCTCCACTTT. This translates into CASSTGLNSPLHF.

The chain joins TRBV20-1 to TRBJ1-2; D may be TRBD1 (6 bases). V lost 6 bases and J 4 bases, leaving 18 bases between the germline ends. The CDR3 covers 14 residues. Germline CDR1 and CDR2: DFQATT and SNEGSKA (reference sequence). CDR3 region: CSAKRWGASYGYTF. Here the CDR3 DNA reads TGCAGTGCAAAGAGGTGGGGGGCGAGCTATGGCTACACCTTC.

This chain links TRBV20-1 with TRBJ2-1; no firm D call. CDR3 length: 13 residues. Looked up from germline, CDR1 is DFQATT and CDR2 is SNEGSKA (reference sequence). The germline V and J ends were trimmed by 1 base and 6 bases, with 10 bases remaining between them. This chain's CDR3 is CSARGVKANEQFF. The CDR3 DNA follows: TGCAGTGCTAGAGGAGTGAAGGCCAATGAGCAGTTCTTC.

In the case of this clonotype: A clone one base away is much larger, so this may be a read error. The V and J genes are TRBV11-3 and TRBJ2-3; D call uncertain. In germline, CDR1 is SGHNT, CDR2 YENEEA. There are 11 residues in the CDR3. The CDR3 protein is CASSGEDTRYF. In DNA form, the CDR3 reads TGTGCCAGCAGCGGTGAGGATACGCGGTATTTT. Combining the CDR3 with reference TRBV11-3 and TRBJ2-3 gives the whole variable domain EAGVVQSPRYKIIEKKQPVAFWCNPISGHNTLYWYLQNLGQGPELLIRYENEEAVDDSQLPKDRFSAERLKGVDSTLKIQPAELGDSAVYLCASSGEDTRYFGPGTRLTVL.

The gene calls are TRBV19 and TRBJ1-6; TRBD1 might be the D (5 bases). With 3 bases removed from V and 10 bases from J, the gap between germline ends came to 7 bases. CDR3 size: 12 residues. Germline lookup yields CDR1 LNHDA and CDR2 SQIVND (reference sequence). In nucleotides, the CDR3 is TGTGCCAGTAGTATGAGGGACTCACCCCTCCACTTT. This translates into CASSMRDSPLHF.

The chain joins TRBV7-3 to TRBJ1-6; 10 bases line up with TRBD1. V dropped 6 bases and J dropped 9; count of bases not matched to a gene: 8. CDR3 length: 15 residues. Germline loops: CDR1 SGHTA, CDR2 FQGTGA. CDR3 in DNA: TGTGCCAGCAGTATGACAGGGGGCGAGGGTTCACCCCTCCACTTT. Its translation is CASSMTGGEGSPLHF.

The chain couples TRBV24-1 to TRBJ2-3; 8 bases map to TRBD1. V dropped 5 bases and J dropped 1; count of bases not matched to a gene: 4. Germline-derived CDR1 and CDR2 are KGHDR and SFDVKD. The CDR3 runs 15 residues. The DNA of the CDR3 is TGTGCCACCAGTGTGACGGGACAGGGCACAGATACGCAGTATTTT. This sequence encodes CATSVTGQGTDTQYF.

This clonotype came up many times. This chain connects TRBV24-1 to TRBJ1-2, with 10 nucleotides matching TRBD1. The CDR3 contains 15 residues. The germline V gene encodes CDR1 KGHDR and CDR2 SFDVKD. Trimming at V came to 9 bases and at J to 8 bases, leaving 14 bases not matched to a gene. The CDR3 loop is CATRDRGIGPGGYTF. CDR3 in DNA: TGTGCCACCCGGGACAGGGGAATTGGACCGGGGGGCTACACCTTC.

This clonotype showed up just once. A read error may be the cause here, since a much bigger clone is one base away. The chain links TRBV12-3 or TRBV12-4 to TRBJ2-3; 11 bases are shared with TRBD2. CDR3 size: 14 residues. V was clipped by 6 bases and J by 9 bases; unmatched bases: 8. The CDR3 nucleotides read TGTGCCAGCAGGCCTAGCGGGGGGACACGGACGCAGTATTTT. Its protein product is CASRPSGGTRTQYF.

V gene TRBV7-9 combines with J gene TRBJ2-5, with TRBD2 identical over 9 bases. Per germline, CDR1 SEHNR and CDR2 FQNEAQ (reference sequence). V lost 4 bases to trimming and J lost 1 base; unmatched junction nucleotides: 4. The CDR3 is 15 residues long. The DNA of the CDR3 is TGTGCCAGCAGCTGGGAACTAGCGGGCCAAGAGACCCAGTACTTC. Amino acid sequence: CASSWELAGQETQYF. Full variable domain (remainder filled in from reference TRBV7-9 and TRBJ2-5): DTGVSQNPRHKITKRGQNVTFRCDPISEHNRLYWYRQTLGQGPEFLTYFQNEAQLEKSRLLSDRFSAERPKGSFSTLEIQRTEQGDSAMYLCASSWELAGQETQYFGPGTRLLVL.